Reported below is one T cell receptor (beta chain). This specimen comes from a study of shared clonotypes between healthy human individuals. Data came from immunoSEQ multiplex PCR; TCRdb stores just in-frame clones and leaves some out. The data show nearly 750,000 clones, around 70% seen once. V lost 3 bases, J lost 8 bases, and 13 bases lay in between. The CDR3 is made up of 13 amino acids. Per the germline V gene, CDR1 is MDHEN and CDR2 is SYDVKM. The clonotype originates from a woman aged 25 to 45 in good health. V is TRBV28 and J is TRBJ1-2; D uncertain. Source material: memory CD4+ T cells sorted from blood. Subset specified: CD45RA-negative fraction. CDR3 sequence reads: CASSLHPGRGYTF. CDR3 nucleotides: TGTGCCAGCAGTTTGCACCCCGGTCGGGGCTACACCTTC.